Each of the 31 T cell receptor beta chains below was sequenced from the same sample in a study of blood T cell repertoires in COVID-19. Profiling relied on immunoSEQ multiplex PCR, and the TCRdb table lists in-frame clones only, not all of them. The sample has about 120,000 clones; around 89% are singletons. The sequenced sample consisted of peripheral blood. Receptor source: a woman aged 55-70 years with COVID-19, enrolled during active disease.

This clone was seen just once. The chain recombines TRBV11-2 with TRBJ1-5, with 8 nucleotides matching TRBD1. The CDR3 totals 15 residues. CDR1 is SGHAT, CDR2 FQNNGV, per germline. J was trimmed by 3 bases and V by 5 bases; bases with no gene match: 6. In DNA form, the CDR3 reads TGTGCCAGCAGCAGACAGGGGTTGAACAATCAGCCCCAGCATTTT. This translates into CASSRQGLNNQPQHF.

The V call is TRBV15, the J call TRBJ2-1, with D unclear. V was cut by 0 bases and J by 5 bases, with 14 bases left in between. The CDR3 length is 16 residues. From germline, CDR1 is LNHNV and CDR2 YYDKDF (reference sequence). CDR3 amino acids: CATSRERSLGHNEQFF. As DNA, the CDR3 is TGTGCCACCAGCAGAGAACGGTCCTTGGGCCACAATGAGCAGTTCTTC.

V is TRBV25-1 and J is TRBJ1-4; D possibly corresponds to TRBD1 (6 bases). The germline V and J ends were trimmed by 1 base and 5 bases, with 14 bases remaining between them. The germline V gene has CDR1 MGHDK and CDR2 SYGVNS. This CDR3 contains 16 residues. The CDR3 region has the DNA TGTGCCAGCAGTGAATCAAGGGGGGGCTCCAATGAAAAACTGTTTTTT. It is translated as CASSESRGGSNEKLFF.

This chain links TRBV5-5 with TRBJ2-2, with 8 nucleotides matching TRBD1. This CDR3 has 15 residues. V was pared by 4 bases and J by 3 bases, with 5 bases of the junction left unmatched. Germline V gene sequence: CDR1 SGHKS, CDR2 YYEKEE (reference sequence). CDR3 nucleotides: TGTGCCAGCAGCGGACCGGGACAGGACACCGGGGAGCTGTTTTTT. It encodes CASSGPGQDTGELFF.

The rearrangement uses TRBV3-1 (or the pseudogene TRBV3-2) and TRBJ2-7; a weak D match, TRBD1 (8 bases). CDR3 size: 14 residues. V dropped 3 bases and J dropped 3 bases, with 12 bases sitting between them. In germline, CDR1 is LGHDT, CDR2 YNNKEL (reference sequence). The CDR3 is CASSHTGGGYEQYF. The CDR3 DNA follows: TGTGCCAGCAGCCACACAGGGGGGGGCTACGAGCAGTACTTC.

J is TRBJ2-7 and V is TRBV2; TRBD1 aligns across 10 bases. The CDR3 is 15 amino acids. CDR1 is SNHLY, CDR2 FYNNEI, per germline. V shed 7 bases and J 0 bases; nucleotides not matched to a gene: 6. The CDR3 is CASKTGTGVSYEQYF. CDR3 nucleotide sequence: TGTGCCAGCAAGACCGGGACAGGGGTCTCCTACGAGCAGTACTTC. The complete variable domain, with remaining parts taken from reference TRBV2 and TRBJ2-7, reads EPEVTQTPSHQVTQMGQEVILRCVPISNHLYFYWYRQILGQKVEFLVSFYNNEISEKSEIFDDQFSVERPDGSNFTLKIRSTKLEDSAMYFCASKTGTGVSYEQYFGPGTRLTVT.

This chain joins TRBV15 and TRBJ1-2, with no clear D. V was trimmed by 0 bases and J by 8 bases, leaving 28 bases between them. The CDR3 runs 19 residues. The germline V gene encodes CDR1 LNHNV and CDR2 YYDKDF (reference sequence). CDR3 nucleotides: TGTGCCACCAGCAGAGACTCGAGGGATATTATAAAGTTTCGCCGGGGCTACACCTTC. It specifies CATSRDSRDIIKFRRGYTF.

The V and J genes are TRBV3-1 (or the pseudogene TRBV3-2) and TRBJ1-2, with D uncertain. CDR1 and CDR2 from the germline V gene are LGHDT and YNNKEL (reference sequence). The CDR3 length is 12 residues. V was clipped by 1 base and J by 8 bases, with 8 bases between them. The CDR3 region has the DNA TGTGCCAGCAGCCAAGGTCGGTCAGGCTACACCTTC. Its protein product is CASSQGRSGYTF.

The rearrangement uses TRBV29-1 and TRBJ1-2; D may be TRBD1 (5 bases). The V gene lost 3 bases and the J gene lost 6 bases, with 14 bases spanning the gap. The CDR3 is made up of 13 amino acids. Germline V CDR1 and CDR2: SQVTM, ANQGSEA. CDR3 DNA: TGCAGCGTTGACGGCAGGGTTGGCGATGGCTACACCTTC. Translation gives CSVDGRVGDGYTF.

The chain recombines TRBV24-1 with TRBJ1-4; D remains ambiguous. Germline-derived CDR1 and CDR2 are KGHDR and SFDVKD. The germline V and J ends were trimmed by 5 bases and 0 bases, with 6 bases remaining between them. The CDR3 is made up of 14 amino acids. The CDR3 sequence is CATSGAATNEKLFF. The DNA of the CDR3 is TGTGCCACCAGTGGGGCAGCAACTAATGAAAAACTGTTTTTT.

The chain combines TRBV5-3 with TRBJ2-3; 8 bases align to TRBD2. TRBV5-3 is placed among ORFs of uncertain function. With V trimmed by 4 bases and J by 0 bases, 4 bases remained unmatched. This CDR3 is 15 amino acids long. The CDR3 spells CARSTLAGSTDTQYF. The CDR3 nucleotides read TGTGCCAGAAGCACCTTAGCGGGGAGCACAGATACGCAGTATTTT.

The rearrangement joins TRBV2 to TRBJ2-3, with 8 bases lining up with TRBD1. V lost 6 bases to trimming and J lost 4 bases; unmatched junction nucleotides: 3. The CDR3 spans 13 residues. The germline V gene encodes CDR1 SNHLY and CDR2 FYNNEI. CDR3 sequence reads: CASSGQGADTQYF. The CDR3 coding sequence is TGTGCCAGCAGCGGACAGGGCGCAGATACGCAGTATTTT.

The chain recombines TRBV4-1 with TRBJ1-4; TRBD1 matches at 7 bases. Germline V CDR1 and CDR2: MGHRA, YSYEKL. The CDR3 length is 15 residues. Germline trimming cut 5 bases from V and 5 bases from J; bases unmatched to any gene: 8. The CDR3 DNA reads TGCGCCAGCAGCGTCAGACAGGGACCAAATGAAAAACTGTTTTTT. Translation gives CASSVRQGPNEKLFF.

The chain carries TRBV6-5 and TRBJ2-1, with TRBD2 identical over 9 bases. CDR1 MNHEY and CDR2 SVGAGI come from the germline V gene. V shed 4 bases and J 7 bases; nucleotides not matched to a gene: 8. CDR3 length: 15 amino acids. Written as DNA, the CDR3 is TGTGCCAGCAGTTGGGCCAGCGGGGGGCGAAATGAGCAGTTCTTC. Amino acids: CASSWASGGRNEQFF.

V gene TRBV27 combines with J gene TRBJ1-2, with TRBD1 identical over 7 bases. There are 15 residues in the CDR3. The germline gives CDR1 MNHEY, CDR2 SMNVEV (reference sequence). V trimming: 6 bases; J trimming: 8 bases; junction bases outside the gene matches: 15. The CDR3 DNA is TGTGCCAGCAGCAACTCAGGGGGAGGCGTAACGGGCTACACCTTC. Its translation is CASSNSGGGVTGYTF.

The chain combines TRBV29-1 with TRBJ1-2; no firm D call. The length of the CDR3 is 14 residues. V was cut by 4 bases and J by 0 bases, with 12 bases left in between. Germline V gene data show CDR1 as SQVTM and CDR2 as ANQGSEA. CDR3 nucleotides: TGCAGCGTTGTGATACACGCCGCTAACTATGGCTACACCTTC. The encoded protein is CSVVIHAANYGYTF.

The chain has TRBV4-3 and TRBJ2-3; 7 positions match TRBD2. The CDR3 sequence is 18 residues long. In germline, CDR1 is LGHNA, CDR2 YSLEER. Unmatched junction bases numbered 11, after V lost 1 base and J lost 1 base. In nucleotides, the CDR3 is TGCGCCAGCAGCCAAGTCGGGAGGCTCGTATCTGGCACAGATACGCAGTATTTT. It yields the protein CASSQVGRLVSGTDTQYF.

The rearrangement links TRBV30 to TRBJ1-4; D unclear. The germline V and J ends were trimmed by 2 bases and 0 bases, with 10 bases remaining between them. The CDR3 is 15 amino acids. CDR1 and CDR2 (germline): GTSNPN, SVGIG (reference sequence). The CDR3 coding sequence is TGTGCCTGGAGTCCACTAGAGGCAACTAATGAAAAACTGTTTTTT. Residues: CAWSPLEATNEKLFF.

This chain uses TRBV27 with TRBJ1-6; D is possibly TRBD1 (6 bases). Trimming cost V 6 bases and J 0 bases, with 15 bases left between them. The CDR3 loop spans 17 amino acids. Germline V CDR1 and CDR2: MNHEY, SMNVEV (reference sequence). CDR3: CASSRRTEYSYNSPLHF. CDR3 nucleotides: TGTGCCAGCAGCCGCCGGACAGAATACTCCTATAATTCACCCCTCCACTTT.

This clone has only a few counts. The V call is TRBV27, the J call TRBJ2-7; 7 nucleotides match TRBD1. Per germline, CDR1 MNHEY and CDR2 SMNVEV (reference sequence). V was clipped by 6 bases and J by 2 bases; unmatched bases: 7. The CDR3 loop spans 14 amino acids. CDR3 sequence: CASSLGTEAYEQYF. CDR3 nucleotides: TGTGCCAGCAGCCTCGGGACAGAAGCCTACGAGCAGTACTTC.

The chain is built from TRBV4-3 and TRBJ2-7, with 10 positions matching TRBD1. CDR3 length: 16 residues. CDR1 is LGHNA, CDR2 YSLEER, per germline. V was pared by 0 bases and J by 2 bases, with 4 bases of the junction left unmatched. The CDR3: CASSQDATGGTYEQYF. The DNA of the CDR3 is TGCGCCAGCAGCCAAGATGCGACAGGGGGCACCTACGAGCAGTACTTC.

This rearrangement joins TRBV5-5 to TRBJ2-3, with D uncertain. CDR1 SGHKS and CDR2 YYEKEE come from the germline V gene (reference sequence). Trimming took off 0 bases at V and 3 bases at J, with 20 bases between the two ends. This CDR3 has 18 amino acids. Here the CDR3 reads CASSLVSIRRQLTDTQYF. DNA of the CDR3: TGTGCCAGCAGCTTGGTTTCTATCCGACGCCAACTAACAGATACGCAGTATTTT.

This chain links TRBV28 with TRBJ2-7, with 7 bases matching TRBD2. Unmatched junction bases numbered 1, after V lost 6 bases and J lost 5 bases. Germline V gene sequence: CDR1 MDHEN, CDR2 SYDVKM. The CDR3 totals 11 residues. CDR3 region: CASRGGDEQYF. The CDR3 nucleotides are TGTGCCAGCAGGGGAGGGGACGAGCAGTACTTC.

This clone was recorded only once. The chain uses TRBV27 and TRBJ1-1; tentative D call: TRBD1 (6 bases). This CDR3 spans 15 amino acids. Germline CDR1 MNHEY, CDR2 SMNVEV (reference sequence). V gave up 3 bases and J gave up 1 base, with 12 bases separating them. The CDR3 protein is CASSLRAGANTEAFF. Written as DNA, the CDR3 is TGTGCCAGCAGTTTGAGAGCGGGGGCGAACACTGAAGCTTTCTTT.

The V call is TRBV19, the J call TRBJ1-1, with D possibly TRBD1 on 6 matching bases. Trimming cost V 5 bases and J 4 bases, with 17 bases left between them. The CDR3 sequence is 15 residues long. Germline CDR1 LNHDA, CDR2 SQIVND (reference sequence). The CDR3 DNA reads as TGTGCCAGTAGTCATCCGGGGGGCATGGGCACTGAAGCTTTCTTT. It encodes CASSHPGGMGTEAFF. Based on the CDR3 plus reference TRBV19 and TRBJ1-1, the full variable domain is DGGITQSPKYLFRKEGQNVTLSCEQNLNHDAMYWYRQDPGQGLRLIYYSQIVNDFQKGDIAEGYSVSREKKESFPLTVTSAQKNPTAFYLCASSHPGGMGTEAFFGQGTRLTVV.

V gene TRBV7-2 combines with J gene TRBJ1-1, with 8 bases lining up with TRBD1. Germline V gene data show CDR1 as SGHTA and CDR2 as FQGNSA. Germline trimming cut 4 bases from V and 4 bases from J; bases unmatched to any gene: 5. The CDR3 extends over 14 amino acids. The CDR3 coding sequence is TGTGCCAGCAGCTCCTCGACAGGGGTCACTGAAGCTTTCTTT. This codes for CASSSSTGVTEAFF.

V usage is TRBV9 and J usage is TRBJ2-1; D might be TRBD2 (6 bases). Germline V lookup: CDR1 SGDLS, CDR2 YYNGEE. The CDR3 loop spans 16 amino acids. Trimming removed 0 bases from V and 0 bases from J, with 10 bases in between. The CDR3 nucleotides read TGTGCCAGCAGCGTAGCCGGGCGGGGCTCCTACAATGAGCAGTTCTTC. Residues: CASSVAGRGSYNEQFF.

The genes are TRBV4-1 and TRBJ1-1; TRBD1 might be the D (5 bases). The CDR3 contains 17 residues. Germline V gene data show CDR1 as MGHRA and CDR2 as YSYEKL. Trimming took off 0 bases at V and 4 bases at J, with 18 bases between the two ends. This chain's CDR3 is CASSQDPPWGVGTEAFF. The CDR3 bases are TGCGCCAGCAGCCAAGATCCCCCGTGGGGGGTTGGCACTGAAGCTTTCTTT.

The chain uses TRBV19 and TRBJ1-2, with D perhaps TRBD1 (5 bases). Germline CDR1 and CDR2: LNHDA and SQIVND (reference sequence). V lost 8 bases to trimming and J lost 4 bases, with 26 bases between them. The length of the CDR3 is 17 residues. In DNA, the CDR3 is TGTGCCAGTTTTTCAAGCCCCTGGGGAGGGGCCACCTATGGCTACACCTTC. Amino acid sequence: CASFSSPWGGATYGYTF.

This chain joins TRBV15 and TRBJ2-3; 7 nucleotides align to TRBD2. The J segment lost 6 bases and the V segment lost 1 base, leaving 7 bases of the junction unmatched. The CDR3 has 15 residues. Per germline, CDR1 LNHNV and CDR2 YYDKDF (reference sequence). The CDR3 spells CATSRVNLGGDTQYF. The CDR3 nucleotides read TGTGCCACCAGCAGAGTAAACCTGGGGGGGGATACGCAGTATTTT.

The chain is built from TRBV7-9 and TRBJ1-2; TRBD1 might be the D (6 bases). This CDR3 has 13 amino acids. Trimming removed 4 bases at V and 4 bases at J, with 10 bases between. Germline V gene sequence: CDR1 SEHNR, CDR2 FQNEAQ (reference sequence). CDR3 region: CASSSGHLYGYTF. The CDR3 nucleotides read TGTGCCAGCAGCTCGGGACACCTCTATGGCTACACCTTC.